One and the same sample provided the 2 T cell receptor beta chains below, sequenced in a study of blood T cell repertoires in COVID-19. The protocol was immunoSEQ multiplex PCR, while the TCRdb copy is restricted to in-frame clones and leaves out a portion. Here the sample spans roughly 49,000 clones, 75% to 90% being singletons. Sequenced material: peripheral blood. The source of these receptors is a man aged 55 to 69 with active COVID-19.

The V call is TRBV5-1, the J call TRBJ2-2, with 8 bases aligning to TRBD2. Germline V gene lookup returns CDR1 SGHRS and CDR2 YFSETQ. The CDR3 is 15 residues long. With 6 bases clipped from V and 3 bases from J, the junction kept 7 bases outside the gene matches. CDR3 protein: CASTVSGSDTGELFF. DNA for the CDR3: TGCGCCAGCACCGTGAGCGGGAGTGACACCGGGGAGCTGTTTTTT.

This clone was counted only a few times. The CDR3 coding sequence is TGTGCCAGCAGCTTTGCCCGACAGGGTAGATTCGCAGATACGCAGTATTTT. It yields the protein CASSFARQGRFADTQYF. The J gene is TRBJ2-3, the V gene TRBV7-9; 7 positions agree with TRBD1. The CDR3 has 17 residues. V dropped 3 bases and J dropped 4; count of bases not matched to a gene: 13. Germline V CDR1 and CDR2: SEHNR, FQNEAQ (reference sequence). Drawing the rest from reference TRBV7-9 and TRBJ2-3, the complete variable domain is DTGVSQNPRHKITKRGQNVTFRCDPISEHNRLYWYRQTLGQGPEFLTYFQNEAQLEKSRLLSDRFSAERPKGSFSTLEIQRTEQGDSAMYLCASSFARQGRFADTQYFGPGTRLTVL.